The 30 T cell receptor beta chains given below trace back to one sample, sequenced in a study of human T cells and chemical hapten exposure. Sequencing started from total RNA isolated from unfractionated whole blood. MiXCR, applied by TCRdb to the 5' RACE reads, yields one record per CDR3 protein. Altogether 110,000 or so distinct CDR3 sequences are present, 15% to 20% being singletons, with the ten largest covering approximately 3%. Receptors originate from a human donor in good health.

The genes are TRBV4-1 and TRBJ2-7; D remains ambiguous. The CDR3 has 13 residues. From germline, CDR1 is MGHRA and CDR2 YSYEKL. Trimming took off 6 bases at V and 7 bases at J, with 16 bases between the two ends. The CDR3 DNA is TGCGCCAGCAGACCTACCGGCGTCGGGGAGCAGTACTTC. Its protein product is CASRPTGVGEQYF.

This clonotype was counted a few times. The rearrangement uses TRBV20-1 and TRBJ1-5, with a weak D call TRBD1 (6 bases). The CDR3 length is 17 residues. Trimming took 1 base from V and 7 from J, leaving 23 bases between them. Germline V gene data show CDR1 as DFQATT and CDR2 as SNEGSKA (reference sequence). CDR3 sequence reads: CSARVGRQGLAGQPQHF. The CDR3, as DNA: TGCAGTGCTAGAGTGGGCAGGCAGGGGTTGGCCGGGCAGCCCCAGCATTTT.

This clonotype was seen a handful of times. The CDR3 region is CASSLRSGRAKLGELFF. In DNA, the CDR3 is TGTGCCAGCAGCTTAAGAAGCGGGAGGGCGAAGTTGGGGGAGCTGTTTTTT. The chain uses TRBV11-2 and TRBJ2-2, with TRBD2 identical over 10 bases. CDR1 is SGHAT and CDR2 is FQNNGV in the germline V gene. V was pared by 2 bases and J by 8 bases, with 11 bases of the junction left unmatched. The CDR3 has 17 amino acids.

The chain links TRBV29-1 to TRBJ2-2; no clear D gene. Trimming took off 3 bases at V and 1 base at J, with 6 bases between the two ends. The CDR3 has 13 amino acids. Germline CDR1 is SQVTM and CDR2 is ANQGSEA. Here the CDR3 reads CSVDTVNTGELFF. DNA for the CDR3: TGCAGCGTTGACACAGTGAACACCGGGGAGCTGTTTTTT.

Here the CDR3 reads CASSLNAGNYGYTF. The CDR3, as DNA: TGTGCCAGCAGTTTAAACGCAGGCAACTATGGCTACACCTTC. The genes are TRBV12-3 or TRBV12-4 and TRBJ1-2; D gene ambiguous. The CDR3 sequence is 14 residues long. Trimming pared 2 bases from V and 2 bases from J, leaving 9 bases between.

This clonotype was found many times. V usage is TRBV18 and J usage is TRBJ1-1, with 11 bases lining up with TRBD1. Germline CDR1 KGHSH, CDR2 LQKENI. Germline trimming cut 8 bases from V and 4 bases from J; bases unmatched to any gene: 9. There are 15 residues in the CDR3. CDR3 in amino acids: CASRESGTGGTEAFF. CDR3 nucleotide sequence: TGTGCCAGCCGTGAGTCAGGGACAGGGGGCACTGAAGCTTTCTTT.

This clonotype was seen a handful of times. This rearrangement joins TRBV5-1 to TRBJ2-1; no clear D gene. The germline V and J ends were trimmed by 0 bases and 9 bases, with 13 bases remaining between them. Germline lookup yields CDR1 SGHRS and CDR2 YFSETQ. CDR3 length: 14 residues. The CDR3 DNA is TGCGCCAGCAGCTTGGCCGACTCCTGGGGTGAGCAGTTCTTC. It encodes CASSLADSWGEQFF.

In its sample, this clonotype was seen a few times. The chain joins TRBV5-6 to TRBJ2-1; 11 bases line up with TRBD2. This CDR3 has 16 residues. CDR1 and CDR2 from the germline V gene are SGHDT and YYEEEE. V lost 4 bases to trimming and J lost 0 bases; unmatched junction nucleotides: 3. The CDR3 is CASSQGLADSYNEQFF. The CDR3 coding sequence is TGTGCCAGCAGCCAGGGACTAGCGGACTCCTACAATGAGCAGTTCTTC.

This clonotype was seen only a few times. The V and J genes are TRBV28 and TRBJ1-1; the D is unclear. V gave up 8 bases and J gave up 11 bases, with 15 bases separating them. Germline V lookup: CDR1 MDHEN, CDR2 SYDVKM. The CDR3 length is 11 residues. The CDR3 DNA reads TGTGCCAGCGCTGAGTTTATTAAGGCTTTCTTT. Its protein product is CASAEFIKAFF.

The chain is built from TRBV5-1 and TRBJ1-1, with TRBD1 as a possible D gene (6 bases). The CDR3 consists of 15 residues. In germline, CDR1 is SGHRS, CDR2 YFSETQ. The V end lost 4 bases, the J end lost 6 bases, and 19 bases lay between the germline ends. This chain's CDR3 is CASSEDRILDAEAFF. The CDR3 DNA reads TGCGCCAGCAGCGAAGACAGGATTCTTGACGCTGAAGCTTTCTTT.

This clonotype was seen a handful of times. The rearrangement links TRBV20-1 to TRBJ2-3, with TRBD2 matching 9 bases. The CDR3 contains 15 residues. Trimming removed 5 bases from V and 5 bases from J; junction bases left unmatched: 11. The germline CDR1 and CDR2 sequences are DFQATT and SNEGSKA (reference sequence). The DNA for the CDR3 is TGCAGTGCTGGGGGGCGGGAGGGAGGTAAAGATACGCAGTATTTT. This translates into CSAGGREGGKDTQYF.

This chain links TRBV5-1 with TRBJ2-3; D is unresolved. V lost 7 bases and J lost 0, with 12 bases in between. The CDR3 has 14 residues. The V gene's germline CDR1 is SGHRS and CDR2 YFSETQ. In DNA form, the CDR3 reads TGCGCCAGCTGCCCGGGCCTTAGCACAGATACGCAGTATTTT. Encoded protein: CASCPGLSTDTQYF.

The rearrangement uses TRBV9 and TRBJ2-1, with D tentatively TRBD2 (5 bases). The CDR3 length is 14 residues. Looked up from germline, CDR1 is SGDLS and CDR2 is YYNGEE. The V gene lost 3 bases and the J gene lost 8 bases, with 15 bases spanning the gap. The CDR3: CASSASRSGYEQFF. The CDR3 region has the DNA TGTGCCAGCAGCGCCTCACGATCGGGATATGAGCAGTTCTTC.

The table lists this clonotype with a few counts. V is TRBV30 and J is TRBJ2-1, with D perhaps TRBD1 (6 bases). Trimming cost V 1 base and J 12 bases, with 13 bases left between them. Germline-derived CDR1 and CDR2 are GTSNPN and SVGIG (reference sequence). The CDR3 has 12 amino acids. Written as DNA, the CDR3 is TGTGCCTGGAGTGCAGGGGAATTGTGGCAGTTCTTC. Translating gives CAWSAGELWQFF.

V is TRBV7-8 and J is TRBJ1-5; 8 bases fit TRBD1. The CDR3 consists of 13 residues. The junction had 4 bases not matched to a gene; V was cut back by 5 bases and J by 7 bases. Germline values: CDR1 SGHVS, CDR2 FQNEAQ. The CDR3 DNA follows: TGTGCCAGCAGCACCCAGGGGGCCCAGCCCCAGCATTTT. Translated, it gives CASSTQGAQPQHF.

A few counts support this clonotype. The rearrangement links TRBV18 to TRBJ2-7, with D tentatively TRBD1 (6 bases). The CDR3 loop spans 15 amino acids. The V end was cut by 5 bases, the J end by 2 bases, with 16 bases between. The V gene's germline CDR1 is KGHSH and CDR2 LQKENI. This chain's CDR3 is CASSVFGTLAYEQYF. The CDR3 region has the DNA TGTGCCAGCTCAGTATTCGGGACACTGGCCTACGAGCAGTACTTC.

In this sample, this clonotype turned up a few times. This CDR3 reads CASLRIGGSQETQYF. The CDR3 bases are TGTGCCAGCCTCCGTATTGGCGGGTCACAAGAGACCCAGTACTTC. The chain joins TRBV27 to TRBJ2-5, with TRBD2 as a possible D gene (5 bases). The V gene's germline CDR1 is MNHEY and CDR2 SMNVEV (reference sequence). CDR3 length equals 15 residues. Trimming removed 8 bases at V and 2 bases at J, with 18 bases between.

This chain uses TRBV7-2 with TRBJ2-7, with 10 bases aligning to TRBD2. CDR3 size: 15 residues. V was clipped by 5 bases and J by 2 bases; unmatched bases: 6. CDR1 and CDR2 from the germline V gene are SGHTA and FQGNSA. The CDR3 bases are TGTGCCAGCAGCCCGAGGACTAGCGGAGCCTACGAGCAGTACTTC. This translates into CASSPRTSGAYEQYF.

V gene TRBV20-1 combines with J gene TRBJ2-1; no reliable D call. Trimming removed 1 base from V and 15 bases from J, with 16 bases in between. The CDR3 spans 12 residues. CDR1 is DFQATT and CDR2 is SNEGSKA in the germline V gene (reference sequence). CDR3 region: CSARAGIKEPFF. CDR3 coding DNA: TGCAGTGCTAGAGCTGGGATTAAGGAACCGTTCTTC.

The genes are TRBV7-9 and TRBJ1-1, with 8 positions matching TRBD1. The V and J ends lost 4 bases and 5 bases, in that order; junction bases with no gene match: 6. Looked up from germline, CDR1 is SEHNR and CDR2 is FQNEAQ (reference sequence). The CDR3 loop spans 14 amino acids. This CDR3 is CASSSRQGRTEAFF. The CDR3 nucleotides are TGTGCCAGCAGCTCTCGACAGGGGAGGACTGAAGCTTTCTTT.

This clonotype was observed at least ten times. The chain recombines TRBV27 with TRBJ2-1, with TRBD2 matching 10 bases. Trimming removed 2 bases from V and 7 bases from J; junction bases left unmatched: 8. Germline V CDR1 and CDR2: MNHEY, SMNVEV (reference sequence). The CDR3 loop spans 16 amino acids. In DNA, the CDR3 is TGTGCCAGCAGTTTAATAGCTAGCGGGAGTGTAAATGAGCAGTTCTTC. This gives the protein CASSLIASGSVNEQFF.

V is TRBV14 and J is TRBJ2-7; D unresolved. The CDR3 sequence is 13 residues long. Germline-derived CDR1 and CDR2 are SGHDN and FVKESK. V lost 4 bases, J lost 4 bases, and 11 bases lay in between. The CDR3 region is CASSRAMLYEQYF. Here the CDR3 DNA reads TGTGCCAGCAGCCGTGCCATGCTGTACGAGCAGTACTTC.

The DNA of the CDR3 is TGTGCCAGCAGTTTTTGGAGGGGCGTGGATGAAAAACTGTTTTTT. As protein: CASSFWRGVDEKLFF. V gene TRBV28 combines with J gene TRBJ1-4, with a weak D call TRBD1 (5 bases). Germline V gene data show CDR1 as MDHEN and CDR2 as SYDVKM. The CDR3 runs to 15 residues. V lost 3 bases to trimming and J lost 6 bases, with 14 bases between them.

The gene calls are TRBV6-5 and TRBJ1-5; D is uncertain. CDR1 is MNHEY and CDR2 is SVGAGI in the germline V gene. Trimming left V 5 bases short and J 4 bases short, with 12 bases between. This CDR3 has 14 residues. The CDR3, as DNA: TGTGCCAGCAGTGACGGTGGTAATAATCAGCCCCAGCATTTT. This encodes CASSDGGNNQPQHF.

The chain combines TRBV30 with TRBJ1-3; D remains ambiguous. Trimming left V 1 base short and J 0 bases short, with 4 bases between. Germline V CDR1 and CDR2: GTSNPN, SVGIG (reference sequence). This CDR3 contains 13 residues. CDR3 amino acids: CAWSGYSGNTIYF. For the CDR3, the DNA is TGTGCCTGGAGTGGGTACTCTGGAAACACCATATATTTT.

V is TRBV6-1 and J is TRBJ2-6; no clear D. This CDR3 has 18 residues. CDR1 and CDR2 from the germline V gene are MNHNS and SASEGT. The V end lost 5 bases, the J end lost 4 bases, and 21 bases lay between the germline ends. The DNA of the CDR3 is TGTGCCAGCAGTCCCACGACGGGCCCTTTCTCCGGGGCCAACGTCCTGACTTTC. The encoded protein is CASSPTTGPFSGANVLTF.

This clonotype has at least ten counts. The chain is built from TRBV27 and TRBJ2-7; the D is unclear. Germline-derived CDR1 and CDR2 are MNHEY and SMNVEV (reference sequence). CDR3 length equals 14 residues. Trimming took 7 bases from V and 2 from J, leaving 15 bases between them. CDR3 coding DNA: TGTGCCAGCACCCAGGCTCTACCCCCCTACGAGCAGTACTTC. It encodes CASTQALPPYEQYF.

This clonotype was seen a handful of times. This sequence joins TRBV27 and TRBJ2-1; 7 bases are shared with TRBD1. Germline loops: CDR1 MNHEY, CDR2 SMNVEV (reference sequence). The CDR3 consists of 17 residues. Germline trimming cut 5 bases from V and 7 bases from J; bases unmatched to any gene: 17. CDR3 sequence (DNA): TGTGCCAGCAGTATGACAGGGTCAAGACATTTTAATAATGAGCAGTTCTTC. Its translation is CASSMTGSRHFNNEQFF.

A few counts support this clonotype. This chain connects TRBV7-9 to TRBJ2-7; D is undetermined. The CDR3 runs 11 residues. Germline CDR1 is SEHNR and CDR2 is FQNEAQ (reference sequence). Trimming took off 4 bases at V and 4 bases at J, with 5 bases between the two ends. This CDR3 is CASSSQYEQYF. DNA of the CDR3: TGTGCCAGCAGCTCCCAATACGAGCAGTACTTC.

V gene TRBV5-1 combines with J gene TRBJ2-5, with D possibly called TRBD1 or TRBD2 (5 bases each). The V and J ends lost 0 bases and 1 base respectively, with 10 bases between them. CDR3 length: 15 amino acids. The V gene's germline CDR1 is SGHRS and CDR2 YFSETQ. The CDR3: CASSLDPGLQETQYF. CDR3 bases: TGCGCCAGCAGCTTGGACCCGGGGCTCCAAGAGACCCAGTACTTC.